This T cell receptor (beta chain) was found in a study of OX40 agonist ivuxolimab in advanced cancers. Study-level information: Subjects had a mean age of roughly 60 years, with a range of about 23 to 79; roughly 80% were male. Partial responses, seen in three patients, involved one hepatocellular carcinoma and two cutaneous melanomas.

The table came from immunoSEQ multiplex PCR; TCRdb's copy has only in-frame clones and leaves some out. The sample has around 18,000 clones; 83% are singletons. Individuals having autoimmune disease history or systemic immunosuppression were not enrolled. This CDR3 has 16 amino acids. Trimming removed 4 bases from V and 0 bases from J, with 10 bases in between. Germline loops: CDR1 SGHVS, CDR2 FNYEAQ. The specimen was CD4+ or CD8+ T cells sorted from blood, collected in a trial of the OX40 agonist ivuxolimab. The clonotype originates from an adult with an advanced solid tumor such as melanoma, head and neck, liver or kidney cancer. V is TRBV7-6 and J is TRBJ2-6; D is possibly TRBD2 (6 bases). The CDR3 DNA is TGTGCCAGCAGCTGGGACTCCCCCTCTGGGGCCAACGTCCTGACTTTC. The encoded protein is CASSWDSPSGANVLTF.